This TCR beta chain originates from a study of control samples from healthy donors and cancer patients. Using immunoSEQ multiplex PCR, the repertoire was profiled, and TCRdb retains in-frame clones only, with some absent. Among around 120,000 clones listed, 85% to 90% were seen once. This CDR3 spans 13 amino acids. Germline trimming cut 8 bases from V and 8 bases from J; bases unmatched to any gene: 6. Per germline, CDR1 LNHDA and CDR2 SQIVND (reference sequence). Sequenced sample: PBMCs. This chain joins TRBV19 and TRBJ1-6; TRBD1 matches 7 bases. The sequence derives from a woman aged 50 to 60 with colorectal cancer. CDR3 sequence reads: CASGVQGDSPLHF. Written as DNA, the CDR3 is TGTGCCAGTGGCGTTCAGGGGGATTCACCCCTCCACTTT.